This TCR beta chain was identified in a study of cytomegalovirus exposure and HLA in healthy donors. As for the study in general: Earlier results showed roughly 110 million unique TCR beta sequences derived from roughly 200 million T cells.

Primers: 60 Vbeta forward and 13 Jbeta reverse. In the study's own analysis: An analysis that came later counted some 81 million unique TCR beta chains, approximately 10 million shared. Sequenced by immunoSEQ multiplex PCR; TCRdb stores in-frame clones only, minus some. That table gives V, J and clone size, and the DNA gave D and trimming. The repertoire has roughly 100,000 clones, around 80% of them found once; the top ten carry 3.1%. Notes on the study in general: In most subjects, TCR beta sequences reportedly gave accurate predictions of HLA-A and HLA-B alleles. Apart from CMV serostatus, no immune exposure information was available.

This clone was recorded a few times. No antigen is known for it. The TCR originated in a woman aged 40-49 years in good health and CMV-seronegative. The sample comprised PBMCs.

CDR3 in DNA: TGTGCCAGCTCACCATCCGGGACTAGCGGATTCTCTGGGGCCAACGTCCTGACTTTC. Residues: CASSPSGTSGFSGANVLTF. The rearrangement links TRBV18 to TRBJ2-6; 11 bases agree with TRBD2. V trimming: 2 bases; J trimming: 0 bases; junction bases outside the gene matches: 6. The CDR3 is 19 amino acids. CDR1 and CDR2 from the germline V gene are KGHSH and LQKENI.